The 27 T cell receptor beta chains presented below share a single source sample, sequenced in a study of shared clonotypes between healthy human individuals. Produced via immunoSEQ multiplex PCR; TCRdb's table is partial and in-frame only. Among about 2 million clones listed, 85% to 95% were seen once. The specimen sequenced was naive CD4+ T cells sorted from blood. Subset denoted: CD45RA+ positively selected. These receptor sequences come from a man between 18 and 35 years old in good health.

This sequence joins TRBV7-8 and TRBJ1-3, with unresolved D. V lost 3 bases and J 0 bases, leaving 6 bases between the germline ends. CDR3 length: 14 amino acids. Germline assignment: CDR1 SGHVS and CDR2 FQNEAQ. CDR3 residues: CASSFGTSGNTIYF. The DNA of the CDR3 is TGTGCCAGCAGCTTCGGCACCTCTGGAAACACCATATATTTT.

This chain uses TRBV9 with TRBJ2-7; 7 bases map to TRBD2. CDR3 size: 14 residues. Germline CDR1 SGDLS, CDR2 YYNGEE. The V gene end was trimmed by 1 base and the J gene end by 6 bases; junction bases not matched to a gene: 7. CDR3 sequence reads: CASSVTSGGGEQYF. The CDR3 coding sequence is TGTGCCAGCAGCGTAACGTCTGGCGGGGGCGAGCAGTACTTC.

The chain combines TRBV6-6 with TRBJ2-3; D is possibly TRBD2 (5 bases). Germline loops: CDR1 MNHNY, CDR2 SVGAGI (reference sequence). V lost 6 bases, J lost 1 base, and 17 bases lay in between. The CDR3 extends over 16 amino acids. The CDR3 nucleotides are TGTGCCAGCAGGGCAGCCTCCGGGATTCGCACAGATACGCAGTATTTT. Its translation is CASRAASGIRTDTQYF.

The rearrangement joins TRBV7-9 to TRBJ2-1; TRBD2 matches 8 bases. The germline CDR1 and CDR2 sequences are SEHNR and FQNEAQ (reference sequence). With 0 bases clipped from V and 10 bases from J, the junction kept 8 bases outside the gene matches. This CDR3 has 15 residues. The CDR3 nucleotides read TGTGCCAGCAGCTTAGCAGGGACTAGTACGATCGAGCAGTTCTTC. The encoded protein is CASSLAGTSTIEQFF. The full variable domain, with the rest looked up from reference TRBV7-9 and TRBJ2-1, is DTGVSQNPRHKITKRGQNVTFRCDPISEHNRLYWYRQTLGQGPEFLTYFQNEAQLEKSRLLSDRFSAERPKGSFSTLEIQRTEQGDSAMYLCASSLAGTSTIEQFFGPGTRLTVL.

CDR3 residues: CASSRQDRSQPQYF. For the CDR3, the DNA is TGTGCCAGCAGTCGACAGGACAGGAGTCAGCCCCAGTACTTC. The chain couples TRBV6-5 to TRBJ2-5, with 7 bases fitting TRBD1. J was trimmed by 9 bases and V by 5 bases; bases with no gene match: 12. The CDR3 sequence is 14 residues long. CDR1 and CDR2 from the germline V gene are MNHEY and SVGAGI.

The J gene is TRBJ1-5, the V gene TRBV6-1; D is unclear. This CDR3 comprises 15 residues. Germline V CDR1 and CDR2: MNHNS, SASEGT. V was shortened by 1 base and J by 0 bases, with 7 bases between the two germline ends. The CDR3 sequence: CASSEGPPSNQPQHF. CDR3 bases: TGTGCCAGCAGTGAAGGCCCCCCTAGCAATCAGCCCCAGCATTTT.

This CDR3 reads CASSEGTANTEAFF. CDR3 sequence (DNA): TGTGCCAGCAGTGAAGGTACGGCGAACACTGAAGCTTTCTTT. The chain employs TRBV2 and TRBJ1-1; D remains unclear. The V and J ends lost 1 base and 1 base respectively, with 7 bases between them. In germline, CDR1 is SNHLY, CDR2 FYNNEI. This CDR3 spans 14 amino acids. Together with reference TRBV2 and TRBJ1-1, the CDR3 gives the full variable domain: EPEVTQTPSHQVTQMGQEVILRCVPISNHLYFYWYRQILGQKVEFLVSFYNNEISEKSEIFDDQFSVERPDGSNFTLKIRSTKLEDSAMYFCASSEGTANTEAFFGQGTRLTVV.

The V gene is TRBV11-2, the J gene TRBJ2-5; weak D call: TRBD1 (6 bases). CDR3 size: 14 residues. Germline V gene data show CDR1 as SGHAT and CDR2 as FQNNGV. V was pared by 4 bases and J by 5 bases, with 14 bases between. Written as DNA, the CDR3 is TGTGCCAGCAGCTCTAACAGGGTGGGCGAGACCCAGTACTTC. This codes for CASSSNRVGETQYF.

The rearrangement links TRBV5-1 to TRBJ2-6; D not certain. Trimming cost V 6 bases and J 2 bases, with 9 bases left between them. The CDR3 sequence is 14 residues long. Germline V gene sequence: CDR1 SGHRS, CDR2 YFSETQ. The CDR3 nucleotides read TGCGCCAGCACAATTTTCGCTGGGGCCAACGTCCTGACTTTC. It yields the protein CASTIFAGANVLTF.

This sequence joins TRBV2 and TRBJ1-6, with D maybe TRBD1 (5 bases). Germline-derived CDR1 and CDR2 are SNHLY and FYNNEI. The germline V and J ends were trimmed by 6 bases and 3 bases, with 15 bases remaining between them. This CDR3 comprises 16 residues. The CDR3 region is CASRTGSLHYNSPLHF. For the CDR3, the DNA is TGTGCCAGCAGAACAGGCTCCTTGCACTATAATTCACCCCTCCACTTT.

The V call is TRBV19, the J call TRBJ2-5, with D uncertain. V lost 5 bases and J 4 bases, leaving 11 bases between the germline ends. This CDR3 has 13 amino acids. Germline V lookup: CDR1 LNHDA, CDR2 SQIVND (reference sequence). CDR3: CASSAIPRETQYF. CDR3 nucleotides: TGTGCCAGTAGTGCCATACCCCGAGAGACCCAGTACTTC.

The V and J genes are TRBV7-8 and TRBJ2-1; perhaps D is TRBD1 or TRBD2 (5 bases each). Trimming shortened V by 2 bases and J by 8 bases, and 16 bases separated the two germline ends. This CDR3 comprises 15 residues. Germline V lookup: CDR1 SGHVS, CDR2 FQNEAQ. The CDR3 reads CASSLMSGRVDEQFF. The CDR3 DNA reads TGTGCCAGCAGCTTAATGTCGGGACGGGTCGATGAGCAGTTCTTC.

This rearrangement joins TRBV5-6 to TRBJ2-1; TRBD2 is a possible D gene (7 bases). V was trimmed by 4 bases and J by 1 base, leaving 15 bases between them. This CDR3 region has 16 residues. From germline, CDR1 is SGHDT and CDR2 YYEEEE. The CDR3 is CASSDGGPGSYNEQFF. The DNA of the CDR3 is TGTGCCAGCAGCGACGGGGGGCCGGGTTCCTACAATGAGCAGTTCTTC.

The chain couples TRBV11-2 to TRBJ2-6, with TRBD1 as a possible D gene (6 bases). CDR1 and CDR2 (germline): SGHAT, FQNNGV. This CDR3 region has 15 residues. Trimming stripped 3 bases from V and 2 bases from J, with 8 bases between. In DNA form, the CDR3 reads TGTGCCAGCAGCTTCACAGGGCCTGGGGCCAACGTCCTGACTTTC. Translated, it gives CASSFTGPGANVLTF.

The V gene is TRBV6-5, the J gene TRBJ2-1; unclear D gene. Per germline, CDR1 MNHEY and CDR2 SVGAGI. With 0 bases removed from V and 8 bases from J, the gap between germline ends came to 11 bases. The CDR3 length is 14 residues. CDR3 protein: CASSYSGPPHEQFF. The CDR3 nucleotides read TGTGCCAGCAGTTACTCAGGACCCCCCCATGAGCAGTTCTTC.

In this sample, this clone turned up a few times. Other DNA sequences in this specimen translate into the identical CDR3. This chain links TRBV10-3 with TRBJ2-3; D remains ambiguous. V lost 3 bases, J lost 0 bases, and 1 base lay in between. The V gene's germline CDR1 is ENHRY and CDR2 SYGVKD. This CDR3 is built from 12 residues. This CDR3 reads CAISDSTDTQYF. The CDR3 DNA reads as TGTGCCATCAGTGACAGCACAGATACGCAGTATTTT.

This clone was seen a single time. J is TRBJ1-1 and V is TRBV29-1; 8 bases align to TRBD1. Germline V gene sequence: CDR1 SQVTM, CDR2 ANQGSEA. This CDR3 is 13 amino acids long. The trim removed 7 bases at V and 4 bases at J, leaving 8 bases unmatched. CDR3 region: CSGGQGGSTEAFF. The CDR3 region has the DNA TGCAGCGGTGGACAGGGAGGGAGCACTGAAGCTTTCTTT.

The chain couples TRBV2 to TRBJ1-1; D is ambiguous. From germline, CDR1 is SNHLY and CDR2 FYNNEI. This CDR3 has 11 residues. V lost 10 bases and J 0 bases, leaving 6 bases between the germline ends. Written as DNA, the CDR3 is TGTGCCACGGTTCTGAACACTGAAGCTTTCTTT. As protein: CATVLNTEAFF.

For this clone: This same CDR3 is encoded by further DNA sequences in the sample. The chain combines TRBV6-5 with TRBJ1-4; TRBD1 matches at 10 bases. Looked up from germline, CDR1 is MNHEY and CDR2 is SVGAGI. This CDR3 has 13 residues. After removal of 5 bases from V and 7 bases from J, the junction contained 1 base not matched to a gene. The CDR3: CASSRTGGEKLFF. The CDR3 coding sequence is TGTGCCAGCAGTAGGACAGGGGGTGAAAAACTGTTTTTT.

DNA for the CDR3: TGTGCCAGCAATACGGGGGTCTACAATGAGCAGTTCTTC. This translates into CASNTGVYNEQFF. The rearrangement uses TRBV6-1 and TRBJ2-1; tentative D call: TRBD2 (6 bases). Germline-derived CDR1 and CDR2 are MNHNS and SASEGT. The ends were cut back, 7 bases at V and 3 bases at J, with 10 bases in the middle. This CDR3 is built from 13 residues.

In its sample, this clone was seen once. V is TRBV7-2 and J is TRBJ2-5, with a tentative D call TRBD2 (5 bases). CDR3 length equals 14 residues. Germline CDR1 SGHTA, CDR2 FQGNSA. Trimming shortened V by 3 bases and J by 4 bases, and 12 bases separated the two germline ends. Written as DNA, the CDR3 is TGTGCCAGCAGCTTCGCGGGTTTCCCAGAGACCCAGTACTTC. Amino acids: CASSFAGFPETQYF. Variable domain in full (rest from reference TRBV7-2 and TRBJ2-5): GAGVSQSPSNKVTEKGKDVELRCDPISGHTALYWYRQSLGQGLEFLIYFQGNSAPDKSGLPSDRFSAERTGGSVSTLTIQRTQQEDSAVYLCASSFAGFPETQYFGPGTRLLVL.

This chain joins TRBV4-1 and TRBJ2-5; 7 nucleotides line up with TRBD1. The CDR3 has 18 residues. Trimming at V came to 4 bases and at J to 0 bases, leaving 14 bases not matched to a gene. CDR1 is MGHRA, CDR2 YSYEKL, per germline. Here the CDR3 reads CASSRSFRQGSYQETQYF. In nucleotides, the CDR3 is TGCGCCAGCAGCCGAAGTTTTCGACAGGGATCCTACCAAGAGACCCAGTACTTC.

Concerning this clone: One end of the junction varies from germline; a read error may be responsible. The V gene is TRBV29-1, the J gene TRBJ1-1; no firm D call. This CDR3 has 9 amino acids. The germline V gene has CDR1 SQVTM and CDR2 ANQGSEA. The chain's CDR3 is CSVEDREDF. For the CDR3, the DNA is TGCAGCGTTGAAGATCGGGAGGACTTT.

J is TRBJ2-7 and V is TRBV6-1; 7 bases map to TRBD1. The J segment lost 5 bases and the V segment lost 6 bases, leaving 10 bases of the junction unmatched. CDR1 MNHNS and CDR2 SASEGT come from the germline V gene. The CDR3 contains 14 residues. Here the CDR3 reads CASRAGTALHEQYF. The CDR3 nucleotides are TGTGCCAGCAGGGCCGGGACAGCTCTCCACGAGCAGTACTTC.

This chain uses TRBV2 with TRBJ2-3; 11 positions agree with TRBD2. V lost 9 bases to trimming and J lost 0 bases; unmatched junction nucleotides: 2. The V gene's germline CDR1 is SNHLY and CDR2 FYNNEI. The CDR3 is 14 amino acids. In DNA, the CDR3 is TGTGCCAGGAGACTAGCGGGGAGCACAGATACGCAGTATTTT. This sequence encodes CARRLAGSTDTQYF.

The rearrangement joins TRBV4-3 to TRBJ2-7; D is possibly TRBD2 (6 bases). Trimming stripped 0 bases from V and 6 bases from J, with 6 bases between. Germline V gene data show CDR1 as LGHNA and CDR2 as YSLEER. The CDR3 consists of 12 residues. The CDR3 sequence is CASSQEGGEQYF. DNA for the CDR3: TGCGCCAGCAGCCAAGAGGGGGGCGAGCAGTACTTC.

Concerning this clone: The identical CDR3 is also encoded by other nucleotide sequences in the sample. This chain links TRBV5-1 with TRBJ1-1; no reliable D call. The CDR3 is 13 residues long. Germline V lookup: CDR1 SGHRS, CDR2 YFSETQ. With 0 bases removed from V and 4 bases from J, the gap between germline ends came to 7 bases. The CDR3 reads CASSLVPGTEAFF. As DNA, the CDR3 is TGCGCCAGCAGCTTGGTTCCGGGCACTGAAGCTTTCTTT.